This T cell receptor (beta chain) was sequenced in a study of cytomegalovirus exposure and HLA in healthy donors. Primers: 60 Vbeta forward and 13 Jbeta reverse. Profiled with immunoSEQ multiplex PCR; TCRdb holds only in-frame clones, not every one. There are 50,000 to 55,000 clones in the sample; about four fifths occur only once, and roughly 2.5% lies in the top ten. Study-level results: Researchers catalogued 160 or so TCR beta chains as cytomegalovirus-associated. Later analysis associated a missense DCLRE1C variant with TCR beta V- and J-gene trimming. Reported findings show TCR beta sequences accurately forecast HLA-A and HLA-B alleles in most subjects.

Comments on this clone: The antigen remains unidentified.

This TCR was sampled from a boy aged 5-17 years in good health and CMV-seropositive. Sample: PBMCs.

The CDR3 sequence is CASRLLAGGLPRGEQFF. The CDR3 region has the DNA TGTGCCAGTAGACTCCTAGCGGGGGGCCTCCCTCGTGGTGAGCAGTTCTTC. The rearrangement links TRBV19 to TRBJ2-1; 11 bases line up with TRBD2. The CDR3 contains 17 residues. Trimming at V came to 6 bases and at J to 9 bases, leaving 16 bases not matched to a gene. The germline CDR1 and CDR2 sequences are LNHDA and SQIVND (reference sequence). Supplemented by reference TRBV19 and TRBJ2-1, the full variable domain reads DGGITQSPKYLFRKEGQNVTLSCEQNLNHDAMYWYRQDPGQGLRLIYYSQIVNDFQKGDIAEGYSVSREKKESFPLTVTSAQKNPTAFYLCASRLLAGGLPRGEQFFGPGTRLTVL.